The 18 T cell receptor beta chains in this list originate from one sample, sequenced in a study of blood T cell repertoires in COVID-19. TCRdb's table, derived via immunoSEQ multiplex PCR, lists solely in-frame clones and lacks some. The data show roughly 200,000 clones, around 90% seen once. Sequencing used peripheral blood. The receptors derive from a man in his fifties with acute or convalescent COVID-19.

The chain combines TRBV3-1 (or the pseudogene TRBV3-2) with TRBJ1-1, with D possibly being TRBD1 (6 bases). This CDR3 region has 15 residues. V lost 1 base to trimming and J lost 5 bases, with 14 bases between them. CDR1 LGHDT and CDR2 YNNKEL come from the germline V gene (reference sequence). CDR3 sequence: CASSQAGGGGTEAFF. DNA of the CDR3: TGTGCCAGCAGCCAAGCCGGAGGGGGAGGGACTGAAGCTTTCTTT.

The V and J genes are TRBV27 and TRBJ2-7; TRBD2 matches 10 bases. With 8 bases clipped from V and 3 bases from J, the junction kept 10 bases outside the gene matches. There are 15 residues in the CDR3. CDR1 MNHEY and CDR2 SMNVEV come from the germline V gene (reference sequence). The CDR3 region has the DNA TGTGCCAGCTTCCGATCACTAGCGGGGTACTACGAGCAGTACTTC. This sequence encodes CASFRSLAGYYEQYF.

The genes are TRBV2 and TRBJ1-2, with TRBD1 identical over 8 bases. The CDR3 has 15 residues. V lost 7 bases to trimming and J lost 7 bases; unmatched junction nucleotides: 14. Germline lookup yields CDR1 SNHLY and CDR2 FYNNEI. CDR3 DNA: TGTGCCAGCACTCGTTACGGACAGGGCGAACGTGGCTACACCTTC. Translating gives CASTRYGQGERGYTF. Full variable domain (remainder filled in from reference TRBV2 and TRBJ1-2): EPEVTQTPSHQVTQMGQEVILRCVPISNHLYFYWYRQILGQKVEFLVSFYNNEISEKSEIFDDQFSVERPDGSNFTLKIRSTKLEDSAMYFCASTRYGQGERGYTFGSGTRLTVV.

The chain uses TRBV11-2 and TRBJ2-1; perhaps TRBD2 as D (6 bases). The V and J ends lost 6 bases and 7 bases respectively, with 13 bases between them. The germline CDR1 and CDR2 sequences are SGHAT and FQNNGV. The CDR3 extends over 13 amino acids. This CDR3 reads CASRGRWGNEQFF. CDR3 bases: TGTGCCAGCAGGGGGAGGTGGGGGAATGAGCAGTTCTTC.

This chain uses TRBV6-2 or TRBV6-3 with TRBJ2-5; TRBD2 matches 11 bases. CDR1 MNHEY and CDR2 SVGEGT come from the germline V gene. CDR3 length: 17 amino acids. V was clipped by 2 bases and J by 2 bases; unmatched bases: 7. The CDR3 spells CASSYQIAGGIQETQYF. The CDR3 bases are TGTGCCAGCAGTTACCAAATAGCGGGAGGGATACAAGAGACCCAGTACTTC.

This clone was seen just once. The genes are TRBV19 and TRBJ1-5; D gene unclear. The CDR3 loop spans 13 amino acids. Trimming took 6 bases from V and 11 from J, leaving 17 bases between them. Germline V CDR1 and CDR2: LNHDA, SQIVND (reference sequence). The CDR3, as DNA: TGTGCCAGTAGCATAACGGGAATATATGCCCAGCATTTT. Translation gives CASSITGIYAQHF.

This clone has only one observation. The chain links TRBV29-1 to TRBJ1-2, with D hard to call. The germline V and J ends were trimmed by 4 bases and 3 bases, with 6 bases remaining between them. This CDR3 is built from 11 residues. The germline CDR1 and CDR2 sequences are SQVTM and ANQGSEA. The DNA for the CDR3 is TGCAGCGTTGTTTCGGACTATGGCTACACCTTC. Protein product: CSVVSDYGYTF.

The rearrangement uses TRBV2 and TRBJ2-2; TRBD2 is a possible D gene (6 bases). CDR1 and CDR2 from the germline V gene are SNHLY and FYNNEI. Trimming took 7 bases from V and 7 from J, leaving 19 bases between them. The CDR3 spans 15 residues. CDR3 loop: CASNQRAGSVGELFF. The DNA of the CDR3 is TGTGCCAGCAATCAAAGGGCGGGATCGGTCGGGGAGCTGTTTTTT.

The CDR3 coding sequence is TGTGCCAGCAGTGCCTTCGGGGGGAACCCTAGTTCACCCCTCCACTTT. It codes for CASSAFGGNPSSPLHF. This sequence joins TRBV2 and TRBJ1-6, with D possibly matching TRBD1 (5 bases). The V gene's germline CDR1 is SNHLY and CDR2 FYNNEI. V dropped 4 bases and J dropped 9 bases, with 19 bases sitting between them. The CDR3 totals 16 residues.

V is TRBV4-2 and J is TRBJ1-2, with 9 bases that match TRBD1. V shed 0 bases and J 4 bases; nucleotides not matched to a gene: 6. This CDR3 spans 16 amino acids. Germline V lookup: CDR1 LGHNA, CDR2 YNFKEQ. CDR3 amino acids: CASSQETRQGVYGYTF. The CDR3 DNA reads TGTGCCAGCAGCCAAGAAACGAGACAGGGGGTCTATGGCTACACCTTC.

J is TRBJ2-1 and V is TRBV5-8; D possibly corresponds to TRBD2 (5 bases). From germline, CDR1 is SGHTS and CDR2 YDEGEE. Deletions cut 2 bases from V and 5 bases from J, with 14 bases between. The CDR3 is 15 amino acids. CDR3 in amino acids: CASSLSDWRDNEQFF. The CDR3 DNA is TGTGCCAGCAGCTTAAGTGATTGGCGGGACAATGAGCAGTTCTTC.

V usage is TRBV19 and J usage is TRBJ1-5; TRBD1 is a possible D gene (5 bases). V was clipped by 3 bases and J by 4 bases, with 10 bases between them. Germline CDR1 reads LNHDA; CDR2 reads SQIVND (reference sequence). The CDR3 runs to 14 residues. The CDR3 reads CASSMDTSNQPQHF. The CDR3 DNA sequence: TGTGCCAGTAGTATGGACACTTCGAATCAGCCCCAGCATTTT.

Only one count was recorded for this clone. J is TRBJ2-6 and V is TRBV19; 9 nucleotides line up with TRBD1. V gave up 6 bases and J gave up 1 base; unmatched junction bases: 10. The CDR3 sequence is 18 residues long. Germline assignment: CDR1 LNHDA and CDR2 SQIVND (reference sequence). CDR3 sequence (DNA): TGTGCCAGTAGATTAGGGGGGGGACAGGGTTCTGGGGCCAACGTCCTGACTTTC. It codes for CASRLGGGQGSGANVLTF.

The chain has TRBV7-3 and TRBJ2-1, with 9 bases that match TRBD1. The CDR3 totals 14 residues. Germline V gene lookup returns CDR1 SGHTA and CDR2 FQGTGA. V lost 6 bases, J lost 7 bases, and 7 bases stayed unmatched. CDR3 sequence: CASRSGTGSNEQFF. In nucleotides, the CDR3 is TGTGCCAGCAGATCCGGGACAGGGTCAAATGAGCAGTTCTTC.

This chain joins TRBV12-5 and TRBJ2-3, with 7 bases aligning to TRBD1. CDR1 is LGHNT, CDR2 FRNRAP, per germline. The CDR3 extends over 14 amino acids. The ends lost 6 bases at V and 4 bases at J; junction bases unmatched: 7. CDR3 region: CASGLGGPPDTQYF. The CDR3 DNA is TGTGCTAGTGGCCTAGGGGGCCCCCCAGATACGCAGTATTTT.

This chain uses TRBV5-1 with TRBJ2-1, with 11 positions matching TRBD2. The ends lost 5 bases at V and 3 bases at J; junction bases unmatched: 10. Germline CDR1 SGHRS, CDR2 YFSETQ. CDR3 size: 17 residues. CDR3 residues: CASRARTSGRNYNEQFF. In DNA, the CDR3 is TGCGCCAGCAGGGCGAGGACTAGCGGGCGCAACTACAATGAGCAGTTCTTC.

The chain recombines TRBV4-1 with TRBJ2-5, with 7 bases that match TRBD2. J gave up 5 bases and V 4 bases, and 13 bases lay outside the gene matches. The CDR3 totals 16 residues. The germline V gene has CDR1 MGHRA and CDR2 YSYEKL. CDR3 in amino acids: CASSLSGGRRGETQYF. The CDR3 nucleotides read TGCGCCAGCAGCCTATCCGGGGGGAGGCGCGGGGAGACCCAGTACTTC.

The chain is built from TRBV11-2 and TRBJ2-6, with D tentatively TRBD1 (6 bases). The CDR3 runs to 15 residues. CDR1 is SGHAT and CDR2 is FQNNGV in the germline V gene. Between the trimmed V and J ends, which lost 8 bases and 4 bases, there was a span of 15 bases. This CDR3 reads CASGVWGRGANVLTF. The CDR3 coding sequence is TGTGCCAGCGGAGTTTGGGGGCGAGGGGCCAACGTCCTGACTTTC. Variable domain in full (rest from reference TRBV11-2 and TRBJ2-6): EAGVAQSPRYKIIEKRQSVAFWCNPISGHATLYWYQQILGQGPKLLIQFQNNGVVDDSQLPKDRFSAERLKGVDSTLKIQPAKLEDSAVYLCASGVWGRGANVLTFGAGSRLTVL.